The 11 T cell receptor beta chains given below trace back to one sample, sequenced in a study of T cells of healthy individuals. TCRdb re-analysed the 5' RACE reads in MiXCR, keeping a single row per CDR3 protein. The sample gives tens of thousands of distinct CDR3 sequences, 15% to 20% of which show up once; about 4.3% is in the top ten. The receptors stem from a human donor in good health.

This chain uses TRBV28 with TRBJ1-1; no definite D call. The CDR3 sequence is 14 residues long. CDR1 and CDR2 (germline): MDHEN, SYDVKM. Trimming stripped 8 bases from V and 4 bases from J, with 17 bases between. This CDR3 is CASGLGNPGTEAFF. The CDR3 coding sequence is TGTGCCAGCGGTCTAGGCAACCCGGGCACTGAAGCTTTCTTT. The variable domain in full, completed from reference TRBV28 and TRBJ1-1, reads DVKVTQSSRYLVKRTGEKVFLECVQDMDHENMFWYRQDPGLGLRLIYFSYDVKMKEKGDIPEGYSVSREKKERFSLILESASTNQTSMYLCASGLGNPGTEAFFGQGTRLTVV.

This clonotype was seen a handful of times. CDR3 coding DNA: TGTGCCAGCAGCTTAGGAGGGACGCGTGGAGATACGCAGTATTTT. Protein product: CASSLGGTRGDTQYF. The chain joins TRBV7-2 to TRBJ2-3; D tentatively reads TRBD1 or TRBD2 (5 bases each). The germline gives CDR1 SGHTA, CDR2 FQGNSA. Trimming pared 1 base from V and 5 bases from J, leaving 13 bases between. The CDR3 covers 15 residues. Together with reference TRBV7-2 and TRBJ2-3, the CDR3 gives the full variable domain: GAGVSQSPSNKVTEKGKDVELRCDPISGHTALYWYRQSLGQGLEFLIYFQGNSAPDKSGLPSDRFSAERTGGSVSTLTIQRTQQEDSAVYLCASSLGGTRGDTQYFGPGTRLTVL.

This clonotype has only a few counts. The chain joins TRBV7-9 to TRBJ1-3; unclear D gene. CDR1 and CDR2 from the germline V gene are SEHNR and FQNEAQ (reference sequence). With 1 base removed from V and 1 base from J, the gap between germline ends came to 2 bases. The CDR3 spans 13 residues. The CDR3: CASSLVSGNTIYF. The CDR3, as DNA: TGTGCCAGCAGCTTAGTATCTGGAAACACCATATATTTT.

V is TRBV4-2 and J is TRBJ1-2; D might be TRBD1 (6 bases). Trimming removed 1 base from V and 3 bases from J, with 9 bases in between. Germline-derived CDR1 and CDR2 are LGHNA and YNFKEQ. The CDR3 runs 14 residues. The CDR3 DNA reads TGTGCCAGCAGCCAAGGTCACAGGGACTATGGCTACACCTTC. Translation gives CASSQGHRDYGYTF.

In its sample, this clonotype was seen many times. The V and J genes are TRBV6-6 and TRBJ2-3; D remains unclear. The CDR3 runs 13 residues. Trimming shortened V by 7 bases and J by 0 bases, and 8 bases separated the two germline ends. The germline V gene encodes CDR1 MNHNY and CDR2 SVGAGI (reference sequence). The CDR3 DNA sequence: TGTGCCAGCATGGGGTTTAGCACAGATACGCAGTATTTT. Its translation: CASMGFSTDTQYF.

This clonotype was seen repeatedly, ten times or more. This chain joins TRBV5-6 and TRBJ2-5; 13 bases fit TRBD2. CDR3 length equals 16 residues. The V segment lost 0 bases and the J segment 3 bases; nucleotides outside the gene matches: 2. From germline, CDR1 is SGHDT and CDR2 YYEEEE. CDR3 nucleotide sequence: TGTGCCAGCAGCTTGGCAGGACTAGCGGGGGAAGAGACCCAGTACTTC. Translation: CASSLAGLAGEETQYF.

The CDR3 bases are TGTGCCAGCAGGAAGGGTGATTCGGGGAGAGGAACCTACGAGCAGTACTTC. It yields the protein CASRKGDSGRGTYEQYF. This chain uses TRBV2 with TRBJ2-7, with D tentatively TRBD2 (5 bases). V lost 6 bases, J lost 2 bases, and 23 bases lay in between. This CDR3 comprises 17 residues. Germline V gives CDR1 SNHLY, CDR2 FYNNEI.

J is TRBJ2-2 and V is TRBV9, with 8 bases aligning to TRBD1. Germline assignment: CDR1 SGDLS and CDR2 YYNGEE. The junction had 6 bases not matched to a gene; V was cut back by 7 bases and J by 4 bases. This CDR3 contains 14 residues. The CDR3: CASHRDRSTGELFF. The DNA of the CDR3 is TGTGCCAGCCACCGGGACAGGAGCACCGGGGAGCTGTTTTTT.

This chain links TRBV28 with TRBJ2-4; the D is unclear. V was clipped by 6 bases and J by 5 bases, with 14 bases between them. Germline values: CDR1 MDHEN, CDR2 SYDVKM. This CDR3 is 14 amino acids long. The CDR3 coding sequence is TGTGCCAGCAGGTATTCACAGTCGGAAAACATTCAGTACTTC. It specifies CASRYSQSENIQYF.

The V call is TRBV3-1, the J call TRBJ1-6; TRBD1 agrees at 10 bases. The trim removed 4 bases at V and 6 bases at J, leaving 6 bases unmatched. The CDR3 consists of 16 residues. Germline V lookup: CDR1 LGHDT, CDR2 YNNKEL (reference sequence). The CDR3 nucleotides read TGTGCCAGCAGCCCCTCCGGGACAGGGGTTAATTCACCCCTCCACTTT. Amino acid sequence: CASSPSGTGVNSPLHF.

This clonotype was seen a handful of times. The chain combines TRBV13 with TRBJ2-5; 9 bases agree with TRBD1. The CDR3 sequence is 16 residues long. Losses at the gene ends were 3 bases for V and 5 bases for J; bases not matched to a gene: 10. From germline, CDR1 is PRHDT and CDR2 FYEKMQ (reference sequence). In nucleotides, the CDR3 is TGTGCCAGCAGCTTCCCGGGACAGGGTTTGTTGGAGACCCAGTACTTC. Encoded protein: CASSFPGQGLLETQYF.